The T cell receptor (beta chain) described here comes from a study of monozygotic twins with cystic fibrosis. The study's findings and limits: V usage most resembled the co-twin in 13 of 16 pairs.

Using immunoSEQ multiplex PCR, the repertoire was profiled, and TCRdb retains in-frame clones only, with some absent. The repertoire includes tens of thousands of clones, 95% to 98% of them detected once, and 0.12% to 0.15% sits in the top ten. Details on this clone: Its antigen is not identified.

Germline trimming cut 2 bases from V and 0 bases from J; bases unmatched to any gene: 3. The CDR3 is 16 amino acids. CDR1 and CDR2 (germline): MGHRA, YSYEKL. The gene calls are TRBV4-1 and TRBJ2-5; 10 positions match TRBD2. The source material was blood. This TCR was recovered from a girl aged 10-17 years with cystic fibrosis. The CDR3 nucleotides read TGCGCCAGCAGCCAACAAGCGGGAGGGTACCAAGAGACCCAGTACTTC. It codes for CASSQQAGGYQETQYF.